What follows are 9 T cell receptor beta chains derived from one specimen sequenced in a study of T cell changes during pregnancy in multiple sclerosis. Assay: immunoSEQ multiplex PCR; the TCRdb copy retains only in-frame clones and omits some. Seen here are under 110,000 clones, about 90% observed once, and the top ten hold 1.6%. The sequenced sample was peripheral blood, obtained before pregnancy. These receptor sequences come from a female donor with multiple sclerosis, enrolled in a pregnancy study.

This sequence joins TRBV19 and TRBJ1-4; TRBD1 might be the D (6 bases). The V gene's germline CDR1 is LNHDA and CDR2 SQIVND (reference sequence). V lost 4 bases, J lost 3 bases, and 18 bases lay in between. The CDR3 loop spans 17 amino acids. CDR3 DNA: TGTGCCAGTAGTAATGTACCCGGACAGTCGGCTAATGAAAAACTGTTTTTT. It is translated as CASSNVPGQSANEKLFF. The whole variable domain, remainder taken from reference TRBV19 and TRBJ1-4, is DGGITQSPKYLFRKEGQNVTLSCEQNLNHDAMYWYRQDPGQGLRLIYYSQIVNDFQKGDIAEGYSVSREKKESFPLTVTSAQKNPTAFYLCASSNVPGQSANEKLFFGSGTQLSVL.

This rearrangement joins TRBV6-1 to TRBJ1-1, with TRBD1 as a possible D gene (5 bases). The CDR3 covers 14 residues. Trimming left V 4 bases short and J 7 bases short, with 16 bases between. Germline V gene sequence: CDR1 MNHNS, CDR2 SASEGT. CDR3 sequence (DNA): TGTGCCAGCAGTGTGGCTAACAGGCTTAATGAAGCTTTCTTT. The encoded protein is CASSVANRLNEAFF.

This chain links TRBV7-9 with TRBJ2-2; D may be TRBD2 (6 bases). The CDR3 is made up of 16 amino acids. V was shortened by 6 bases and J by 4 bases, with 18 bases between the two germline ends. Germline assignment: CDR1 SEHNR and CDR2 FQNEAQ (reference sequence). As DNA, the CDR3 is TGTGCCAGCAGTCGATCCGGGACTCAGTTCACCGGGGAGCTGTTTTTT. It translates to CASSRSGTQFTGELFF.

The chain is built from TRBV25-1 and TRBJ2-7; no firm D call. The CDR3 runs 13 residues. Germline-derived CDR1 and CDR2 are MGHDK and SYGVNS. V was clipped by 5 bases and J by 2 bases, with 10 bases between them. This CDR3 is CASSHLSTYEQYF. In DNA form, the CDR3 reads TGTGCCAGCAGTCATCTATCCACCTACGAGCAGTACTTC.

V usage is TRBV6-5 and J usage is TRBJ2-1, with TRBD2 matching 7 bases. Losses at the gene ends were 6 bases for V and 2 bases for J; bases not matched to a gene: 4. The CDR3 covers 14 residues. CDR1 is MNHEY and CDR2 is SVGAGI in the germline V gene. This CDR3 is CASRKSGTYNEQFF. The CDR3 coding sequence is TGTGCCAGCAGGAAGAGCGGGACCTACAATGAGCAGTTCTTC.

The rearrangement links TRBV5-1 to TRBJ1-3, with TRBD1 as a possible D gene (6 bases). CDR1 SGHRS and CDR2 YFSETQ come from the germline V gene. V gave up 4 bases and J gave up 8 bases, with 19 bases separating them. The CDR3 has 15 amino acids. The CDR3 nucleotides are TGCGCCAGCAGCCCTGGACATCTAGGGGGAGACACCATATATTTT. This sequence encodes CASSPGHLGGDTIYF.

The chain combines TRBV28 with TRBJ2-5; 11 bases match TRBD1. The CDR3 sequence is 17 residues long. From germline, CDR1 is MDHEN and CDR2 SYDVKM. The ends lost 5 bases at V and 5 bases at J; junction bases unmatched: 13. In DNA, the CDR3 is TGTGCCAGCAGTCCCCTCTCTTACCGGGACAGGGGGGAGACCCAGTACTTC. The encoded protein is CASSPLSYRDRGETQYF.

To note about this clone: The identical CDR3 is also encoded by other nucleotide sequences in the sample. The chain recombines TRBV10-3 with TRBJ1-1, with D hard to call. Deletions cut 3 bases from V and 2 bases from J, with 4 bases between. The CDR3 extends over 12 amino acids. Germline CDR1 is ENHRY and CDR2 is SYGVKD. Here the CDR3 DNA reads TGTGCCATCAGTGACAGAAACACTGAAGCTTTCTTT. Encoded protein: CAISDRNTEAFF.

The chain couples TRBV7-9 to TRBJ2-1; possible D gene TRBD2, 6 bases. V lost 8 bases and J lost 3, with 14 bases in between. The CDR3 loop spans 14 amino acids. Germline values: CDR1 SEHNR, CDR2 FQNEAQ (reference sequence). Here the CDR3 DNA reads TGTGCCAGCTGGGGCGGGACCCGCTACAATGAGCAGTTCTTC. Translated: CASWGGTRYNEQFF.